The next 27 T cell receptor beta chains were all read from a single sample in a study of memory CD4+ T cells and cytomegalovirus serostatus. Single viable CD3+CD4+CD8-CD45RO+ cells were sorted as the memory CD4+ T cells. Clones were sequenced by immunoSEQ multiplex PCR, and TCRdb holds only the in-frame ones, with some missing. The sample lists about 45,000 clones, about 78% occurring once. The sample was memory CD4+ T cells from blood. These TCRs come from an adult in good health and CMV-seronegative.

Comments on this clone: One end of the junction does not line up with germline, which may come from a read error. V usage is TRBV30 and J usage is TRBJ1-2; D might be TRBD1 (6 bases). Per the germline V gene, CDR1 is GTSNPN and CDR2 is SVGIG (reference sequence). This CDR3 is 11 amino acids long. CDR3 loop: CAWSASDSLSF. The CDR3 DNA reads TGTGCCTGGAGTGCCTCGGACAGTTTAAGCTTC.

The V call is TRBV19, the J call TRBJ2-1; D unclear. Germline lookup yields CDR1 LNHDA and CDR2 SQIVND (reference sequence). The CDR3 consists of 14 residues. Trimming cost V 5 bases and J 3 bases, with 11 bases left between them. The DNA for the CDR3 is TGTGCCAGTAGTTCTGACCCTAACTACAATGAGCAGTTCTTC. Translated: CASSSDPNYNEQFF.

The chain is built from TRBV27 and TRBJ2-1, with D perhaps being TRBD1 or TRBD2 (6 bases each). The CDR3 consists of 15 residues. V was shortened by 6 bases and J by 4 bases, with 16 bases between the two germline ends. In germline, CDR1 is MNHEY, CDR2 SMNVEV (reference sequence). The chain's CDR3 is CASSPGGKTYNEQFF. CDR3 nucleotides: TGTGCCAGCAGCCCCGGGGGCAAGACGTACAATGAGCAGTTCTTC.

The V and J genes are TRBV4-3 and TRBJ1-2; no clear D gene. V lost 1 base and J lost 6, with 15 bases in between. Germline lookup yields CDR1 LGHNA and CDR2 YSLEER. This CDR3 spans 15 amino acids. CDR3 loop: CASSQGSHWTDGYTF. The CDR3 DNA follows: TGCGCCAGCAGCCAAGGCTCCCATTGGACTGATGGCTACACCTTC.

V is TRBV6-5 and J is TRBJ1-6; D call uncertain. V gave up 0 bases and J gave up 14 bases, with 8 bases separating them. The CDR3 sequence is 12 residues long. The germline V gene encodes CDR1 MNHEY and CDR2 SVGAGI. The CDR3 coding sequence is TGTGCCAGCAGTTACTCCGCCGGGGCCCTCCACTTT. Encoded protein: CASSYSAGALHF.

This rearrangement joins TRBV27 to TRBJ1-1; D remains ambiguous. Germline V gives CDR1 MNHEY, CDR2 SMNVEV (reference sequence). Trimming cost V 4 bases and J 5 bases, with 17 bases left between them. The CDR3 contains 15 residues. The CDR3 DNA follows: TGTGCCAGCAGTTCCCTTCGGGTGCGATGGACTGAAGCTTTCTTT. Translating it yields CASSSLRVRWTEAFF.

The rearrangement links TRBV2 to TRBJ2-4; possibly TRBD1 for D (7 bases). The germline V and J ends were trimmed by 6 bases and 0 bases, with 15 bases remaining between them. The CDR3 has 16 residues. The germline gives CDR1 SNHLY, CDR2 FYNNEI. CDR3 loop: CASSMTGRGAKNIQYF. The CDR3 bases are TGTGCCAGCAGCATGACAGGGCGGGGAGCCAAAAACATTCAGTACTTC.

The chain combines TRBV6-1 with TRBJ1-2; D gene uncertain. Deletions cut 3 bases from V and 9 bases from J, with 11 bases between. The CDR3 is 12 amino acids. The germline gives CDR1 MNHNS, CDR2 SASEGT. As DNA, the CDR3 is TGTGCCAGCAGTGATGGGGTAGTGCGCTACACCTTC. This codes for CASSDGVVRYTF.

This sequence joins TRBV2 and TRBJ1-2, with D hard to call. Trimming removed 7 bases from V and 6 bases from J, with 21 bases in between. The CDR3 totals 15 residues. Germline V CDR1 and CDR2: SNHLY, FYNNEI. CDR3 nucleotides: TGTGCCAGCACCAAAAGGGAGGCTTTCGGAAATGGCTACACCTTC. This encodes CASTKREAFGNGYTF.

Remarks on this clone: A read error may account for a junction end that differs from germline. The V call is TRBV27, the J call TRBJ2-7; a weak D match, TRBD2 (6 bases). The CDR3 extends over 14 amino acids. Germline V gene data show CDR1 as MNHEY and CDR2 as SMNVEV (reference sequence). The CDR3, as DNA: TGTGCCACAGGAACCGCGGGACGCTCCCACGAGCAGTACTTC. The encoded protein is CATGTAGRSHEQYF.

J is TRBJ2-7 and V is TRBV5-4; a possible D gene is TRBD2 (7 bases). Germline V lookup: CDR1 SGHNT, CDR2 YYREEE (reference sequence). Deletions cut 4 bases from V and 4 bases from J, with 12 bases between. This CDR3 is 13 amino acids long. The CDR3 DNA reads TGTGCCAGCAGCAGGGGGGGGGCTTACGAGCAGTACTTC. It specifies CASSRGGAYEQYF.

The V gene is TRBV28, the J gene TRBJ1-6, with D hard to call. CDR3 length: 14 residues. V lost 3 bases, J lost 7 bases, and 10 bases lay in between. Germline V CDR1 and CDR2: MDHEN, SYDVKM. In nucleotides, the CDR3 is TGTGCCAGCAGTTTTCCGCAGTTGAATTCACCCCTCCACTTT. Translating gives CASSFPQLNSPLHF.

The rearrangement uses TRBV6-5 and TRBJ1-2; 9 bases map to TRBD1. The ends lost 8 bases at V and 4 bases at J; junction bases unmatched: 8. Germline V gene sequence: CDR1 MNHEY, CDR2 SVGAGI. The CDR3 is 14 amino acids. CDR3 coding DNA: TGTGCCAGCGCCCGACAGGGGGAGGGCTATGGCTACACCTTC. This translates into CASARQGEGYGYTF.

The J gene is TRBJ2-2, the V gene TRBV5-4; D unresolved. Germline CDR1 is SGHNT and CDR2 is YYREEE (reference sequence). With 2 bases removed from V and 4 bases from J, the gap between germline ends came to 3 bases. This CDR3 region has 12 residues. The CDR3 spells CASSLPTGELFF. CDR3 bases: TGTGCCAGCAGCTTACCCACCGGGGAGCTGTTTTTT.

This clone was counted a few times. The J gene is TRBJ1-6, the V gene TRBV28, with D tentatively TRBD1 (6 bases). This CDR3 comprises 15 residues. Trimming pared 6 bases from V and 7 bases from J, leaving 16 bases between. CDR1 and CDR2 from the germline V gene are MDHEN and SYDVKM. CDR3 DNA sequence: TGTGCCAGCAGCAGACCACAGGGAACGAATTCACCCCTCCACTTT. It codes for CASSRPQGTNSPLHF.

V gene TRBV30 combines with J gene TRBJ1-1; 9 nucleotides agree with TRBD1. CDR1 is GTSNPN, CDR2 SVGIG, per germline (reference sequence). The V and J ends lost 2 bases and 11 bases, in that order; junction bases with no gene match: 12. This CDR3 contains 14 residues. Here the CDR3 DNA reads TGTGCCTGGAGTATATCCCAACAGGGGGCACTCGCTTTCTTT. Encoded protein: CAWSISQQGALAFF.

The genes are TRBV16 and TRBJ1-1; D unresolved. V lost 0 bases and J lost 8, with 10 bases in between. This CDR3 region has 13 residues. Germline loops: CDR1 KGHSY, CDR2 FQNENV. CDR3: CASSQSSRGEAFF. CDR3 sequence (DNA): TGTGCCAGCAGCCAATCCTCGCGCGGGGAAGCTTTCTTT. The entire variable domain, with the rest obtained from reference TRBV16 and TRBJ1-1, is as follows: GEEVAQTPKHLVRGEGQKAKLYCAPIKGHSYVFWYQQVLKNEFKFLISFQNENVFDETGMPKERFSAKCLPNSPCSLEIQATKLEDSAVYFCASSQSSRGEAFFGQGTRLTVV.

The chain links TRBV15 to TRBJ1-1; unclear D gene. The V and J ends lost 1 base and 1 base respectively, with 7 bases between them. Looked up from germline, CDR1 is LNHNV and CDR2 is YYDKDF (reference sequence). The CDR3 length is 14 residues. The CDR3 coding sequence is TGTGCCACCAGCAGAGCCGAAAAGAACACTGAAGCTTTCTTT. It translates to CATSRAEKNTEAFF.

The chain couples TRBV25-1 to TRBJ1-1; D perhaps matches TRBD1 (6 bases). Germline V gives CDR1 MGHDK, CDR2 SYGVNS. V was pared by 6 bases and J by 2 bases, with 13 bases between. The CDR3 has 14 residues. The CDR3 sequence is CASSKGGGNTEAFF. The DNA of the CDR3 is TGTGCCAGCAGCAAAGGCGGGGGCAACACTGAAGCTTTCTTT.

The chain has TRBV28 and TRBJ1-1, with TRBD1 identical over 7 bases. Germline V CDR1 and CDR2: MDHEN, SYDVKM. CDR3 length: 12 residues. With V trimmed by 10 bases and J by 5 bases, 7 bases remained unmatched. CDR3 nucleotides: TGTGCCACGGGACAGTTGAGGACTGAAGCTTTCTTT. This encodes CATGQLRTEAFF.

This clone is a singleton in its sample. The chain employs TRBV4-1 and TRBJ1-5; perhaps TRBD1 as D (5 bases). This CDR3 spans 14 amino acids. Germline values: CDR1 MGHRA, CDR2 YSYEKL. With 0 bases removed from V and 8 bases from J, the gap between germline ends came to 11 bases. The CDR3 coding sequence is TGCGCCAGCAGCCAAGATCCCAGGGTTGAGCCCCAGCATTTT. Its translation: CASSQDPRVEPQHF.

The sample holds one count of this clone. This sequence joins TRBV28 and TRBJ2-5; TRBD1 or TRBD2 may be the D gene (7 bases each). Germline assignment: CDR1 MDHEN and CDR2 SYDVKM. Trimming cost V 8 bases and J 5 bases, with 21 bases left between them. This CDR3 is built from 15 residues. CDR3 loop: CASVEAGRGQETQYF. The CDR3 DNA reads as TGTGCCAGCGTCGAGGCGGGGAGGGGGCAGGAGACCCAGTACTTC.

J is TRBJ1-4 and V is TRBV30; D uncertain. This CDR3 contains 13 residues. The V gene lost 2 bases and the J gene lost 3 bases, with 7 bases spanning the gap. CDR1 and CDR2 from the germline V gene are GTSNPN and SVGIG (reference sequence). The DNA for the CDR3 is TGTGCCTGGAGTTGGAATGCTAATGAAAAACTGTTTTTT. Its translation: CAWSWNANEKLFF.

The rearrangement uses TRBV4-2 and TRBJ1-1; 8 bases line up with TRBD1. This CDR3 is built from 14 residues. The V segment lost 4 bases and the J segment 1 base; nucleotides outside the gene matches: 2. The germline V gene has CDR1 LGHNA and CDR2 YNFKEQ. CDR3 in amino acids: CASSLDRANTEAFF. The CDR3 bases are TGTGCCAGCAGCCTGGACAGGGCGAACACTGAAGCTTTCTTT.

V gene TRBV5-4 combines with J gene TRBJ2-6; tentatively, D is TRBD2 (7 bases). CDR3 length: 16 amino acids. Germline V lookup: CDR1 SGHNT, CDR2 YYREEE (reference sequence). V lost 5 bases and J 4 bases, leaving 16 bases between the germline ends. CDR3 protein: CASRRGGHSGANVLTF. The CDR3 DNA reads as TGTGCCAGCAGGAGGGGGGGCCACTCGGGGGCCAACGTCCTGACTTTC.

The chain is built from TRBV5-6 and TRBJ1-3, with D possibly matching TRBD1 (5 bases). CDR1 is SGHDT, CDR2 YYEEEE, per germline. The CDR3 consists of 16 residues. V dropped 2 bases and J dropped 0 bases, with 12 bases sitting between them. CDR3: CASSFGADRSGNTIYF. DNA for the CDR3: TGTGCCAGCAGCTTTGGGGCAGACCGCTCTGGAAACACCATATATTTT.

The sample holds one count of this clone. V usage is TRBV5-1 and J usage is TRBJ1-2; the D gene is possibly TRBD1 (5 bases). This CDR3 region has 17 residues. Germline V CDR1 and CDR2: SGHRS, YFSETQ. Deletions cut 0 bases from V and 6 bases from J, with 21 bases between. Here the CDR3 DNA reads TGCGCCAGCAGCTTGGGGATCCGGGACCTACCCGACGATGGCTACACCTTC. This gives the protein CASSLGIRDLPDDGYTF.